This is a list of T cell receptor beta chains from one sample in a study of Graves' ophthalmopathy and Graves' hyperthyroidism. TCRdb re-called the multiplex PCR reads with MiXCR, one entry per CDR3 protein. The sample carries about 210,000 distinct CDR3 sequences, under 30% recorded once. The source material was peripheral blood. The receptors originated from a man aged 50-60 years with Graves' ophthalmopathy. CDR3s include the opening cysteine and the closing phenylalanine or tryptophan. Fields, in order: clone size, J gene, V gene, D gene, CDR3 DNA, CDR3 protein. D genes are given only for firm matches. Some rows have no size entry. The others give once, few or many, or a class for an expanded clone.

>NA|TRBJ1-6|TRBV28|NA
TGTGCCAGCAGTTTACGGCAGACCAATAATTCACCCCTCCACTTT
CASSLRQTNNSPLHF
>many|TRBJ2-1|TRBV11-2|NA
TGTGCCAGCAGCTTAGTGGCGAATGAGCAGTTCTTC
CASSLVANEQFF
>many|TRBJ2-2|TRBV4-2|TRBD2
TGTGCCAGCAGCCAGGTACTAGCGGGATCGAACACCGGGGAGCTGTTTTTT
CASSQVLAGSNTGELFF
>NA|TRBJ2-2|TRBV6-5|NA
TGTGCCAGCAGTTACGGAGGCGGGGAGCTGTTTTTT
CASSYGGGELFF
>NA|TRBJ2-7|TRBV6-1|TRBD1
TGTGCCAGCAGCGATGCAAAGGGGGACCGGGACAGGGTGAGCAACGAGCAGTACTTC
CASSDAKGDRDRVSNEQYF
>few|TRBJ1-1|TRBV12-3/TRBV12-4|NA
TGTGCCAGCAGGTCAGTAAGCACTGAAGCTTTCTTT
CASRSVSTEAFF
>many|TRBJ2-7|TRBV7-8|TRBD2
TGTGCCAGCAGCTCGACCGGGACTAGAACCTACGAGCAGTACTTC
CASSSTGTRTYEQYF
>NA|TRBJ1-1|TRBV12-3/TRBV12-4|NA
TGTGCCAGCAGTTTAGCGCTGGACACTGAAGCTTTCTTT
CASSLALDTEAFF
>many|TRBJ2-2|TRBV18|TRBD2
TGTGCCAGCTCCCCTGAGGGACTAGCGACCACCGGGGAGCTGTTTTTT
CASSPEGLATTGELFF
>NA|TRBJ1-6|TRBV30|NA
TGTGCCTGGATGCCGGGGCCTAGTGGTTCACCCCTCCACTTT
CAWMPGPSGSPLHF
>many|TRBJ2-5|TRBV11-2|NA
TGTGCCAGCAGCCCTGGAAGGACCCAGTACTTC
CASSPGRTQYF
>many|TRBJ2-7|TRBV14|TRBD2
TGTGCCAGCAGCCAAGCCGGGAGGGTCTCCTACGAGCAGTACTTC
CASSQAGRVSYEQYF
>many|TRBJ2-5|TRBV20-1|NA
TGCAGTGCTAGGAGATTCAGCGGTGAAGAGACCCAGTACTTC
CSARRFSGEETQYF
>many|TRBJ1-1|TRBV29-1|NA
TGCAGCGTGCACAGGGACATGAACACTGAAGCTTTCTTT
CSVHRDMNTEAFF
>many|TRBJ2-2|TRBV27|NA
TGTGCCAGCAGTTACGACAGTAACACCGGGGAGCTGTTTTTT
CASSYDSNTGELFF
>many|TRBJ2-5|TRBV5-1|NA
TGCGCCAGCAGCCACGGGAGAGTACAAGAGACCCAGTACTTC
CASSHGRVQETQYF
>many|TRBJ2-7|TRBV7-2|NA
TGTGCCAGCAGCCCCAGAGGCGAGCGGACCTACGAGCAGTACTTC
CASSPRGERTYEQYF
>many|TRBJ2-5|TRBV4-2|NA
TGTGCCAGCAGCCAAGACCCCCAGGGGGGAGAGACCCAGTACTTC
CASSQDPQGGETQYF
>NA|TRBJ1-5|TRBV24-1|TRBD1
TGTGCCACCAGCCGGGACAGTCAGCCCCAGCATTTT
CATSRDSQPQHF
>NA|TRBJ1-3|TRBV6-1|NA
TGTGCCAGCAGTGCGTTTTCGGCAGGGCTAGGCTCTGGAAACACCATATATTTT
CASSAFSAGLGSGNTIYF
>many|TRBJ2-7|TRBV6-5|TRBD2
TGTGCCAGCAGGTTAGCGGGAGTCACCTACGAGCAGTACTTC
CASRLAGVTYEQYF
>many|TRBJ1-5|TRBV27|NA
TGTGCCAGCAGTTTGGTGCGGGGTCAGCCCCAGCATTTT
CASSLVRGQPQHF
>NA|TRBJ2-2|TRBV6-2/TRBV6-3|NA
TGTGCCAGCGCGGAAACCGGGGAGCTGTTTTTT
CASAETGELFF
>NA|TRBJ2-7|TRBV12-5|NA
TGTGCTAGTGGTTTGGAAAGGACGGGACGTTACGAGCAGTACTTC
CASGLERTGRYEQYF
>many|TRBJ2-7|TRBV12-3/TRBV12-4|NA
TGTGCCAGCAGCTCGACCTTAACTTACGAGCAGTACTTC
CASSSTLTYEQYF
>NA|TRBJ2-5|TRBV6-5|NA
TGTGCCAGCAGTTCCCGGGCGCTCGTGGAGGCCCAGTACTTC
CASSSRALVEAQYF